A single sample is the source of the 27 T cell receptor beta chains below, sequenced in a study of CD8+ T cells in alopecia areata. Stated treatment: oral pan-JAK inhibitor, 5-10 mg twice daily. Sequencing used cDNA as its template, made by extracting RNA and reverse transcribing it. Only in-frame clones appear in the TCRdb table, and some are missing; sequencing was by immunoSEQ multiplex PCR. This sample has approximately 110,000 clones, with roughly 55% found just once. Sequenced here: CD8+ T cells sorted from blood, sampled at week 24, from a patient treated with tofacitinib. These receptor sequences come from a human donor with alopecia areata.

This clone was seen a few times. The chain joins TRBV29-1 to TRBJ2-5; D perhaps matches TRBD2 (6 bases). V lost 1 base to trimming and J lost 2 bases, with 14 bases between them. The CDR3 spans 15 residues. Germline V gives CDR1 SQVTM, CDR2 ANQGSEA. This chain's CDR3 is CSVEGGSGLQETQYF. CDR3 DNA: TGCAGCGTTGAAGGTGGTAGCGGATTGCAAGAGACCCAGTACTTC. The full variable domain, in which reference TRBV29-1 and TRBJ2-5 provide the parts outside the CDR3, is SAVISQKPSRDICQRGTSLTIQCQVDSQVTMMFWYRQQPGQSLTLIATANQGSEATYESGFVIDKFPISRPNLTFSTLTVSNMSPEDSSIYLCSVEGGSGLQETQYFGPGTRLLVL.

The chain links TRBV15 to TRBJ2-3; either TRBD1 or TRBD2 may supply D (6 bases each). This CDR3 spans 17 amino acids. Germline assignment: CDR1 LNHNV and CDR2 YYDKDF (reference sequence). V was shortened by 3 bases and J by 0 bases, with 16 bases between the two germline ends. The DNA for the CDR3 is TGTGCCACCAGCAGGTCCGGGGGCCCCCCTAGCACAGATACGCAGTATTTT. Its protein is CATSRSGGPPSTDTQYF.

The rearrangement joins TRBV6-6 to TRBJ2-3; no definite D call. The CDR3 totals 16 residues. V was clipped by 0 bases and J by 2 bases, with 12 bases between them. Germline V CDR1 and CDR2: MNHNY, SVGAGI (reference sequence). The CDR3, as DNA: TGTGCCAGCAGTTACTCCCCCCCGGAGTCCACAGATACGCAGTATTTT. Amino acid sequence: CASSYSPPESTDTQYF.

V gene TRBV30 combines with J gene TRBJ1-1; TRBD1 is a possible D gene (6 bases). This CDR3 is built from 15 residues. Germline V lookup: CDR1 GTSNPN, CDR2 SVGIG (reference sequence). V was trimmed by 0 bases and J by 3 bases, leaving 14 bases between them. Here the CDR3 DNA reads TGTGCCTGGAGTGTATTACAGGGTGGGGACACTGAAGCTTTCTTT. Its translation: CAWSVLQGGDTEAFF.

The V and J genes are TRBV7-8 and TRBJ2-7, with TRBD1 as a possible D gene (5 bases). V was clipped by 5 bases and J by 7 bases, with 15 bases between them. Germline CDR1 SGHVS, CDR2 FQNEAQ. This CDR3 has 13 residues. The CDR3 DNA follows: TGTGCCAGCAGCGTCGTAGGGGCTCGGGAGCAGTACTTC. Residues: CASSVVGAREQYF. The variable domain in full, completed from reference TRBV7-8 and TRBJ2-7, reads GAGVSQSPRYKVAKRGQDVALRCDPISGHVSLFWYQQALGQGPEFLTYFQNEAQLDKSGLPSDRFFAERPEGSVSTLKIQRTQQEDSAVYLCASSVVGAREQYFGPGTRLTVT.

The V call is TRBV20-1, the J call TRBJ1-2, with D unclear. V was shortened by 6 bases and J by 10 bases, with 6 bases between the two germline ends. The length of the CDR3 is 8 residues. Looked up from germline, CDR1 is DFQATT and CDR2 is SNEGSKA (reference sequence). The CDR3 spells CSANDYTF. CDR3 nucleotide sequence: TGCAGTGCAAACGACTACACCTTC.

With regard to this clone: The sample carries other DNA sequences with the same CDR3. The V and J genes are TRBV14 and TRBJ2-7; D may be TRBD2 (5 bases). V lost 2 bases, J lost 2 bases, and 13 bases lay in between. This CDR3 spans 15 amino acids. The germline CDR1 and CDR2 sequences are SGHDN and FVKESK. The CDR3 bases are TGTGCCAGCAGCCAATGGGAAGGACTGCCCTACGAGCAGTACTTC. This codes for CASSQWEGLPYEQYF.

The chain carries TRBV5-6 and TRBJ2-7; D is perhaps TRBD1 (5 bases). The CDR3 sequence is 16 residues long. Germline V lookup: CDR1 SGHDT, CDR2 YYEEEE. V shed 0 bases and J shed 2 bases, with 15 bases lying between them. The CDR3 here is CASSLEPGQNAYEQYF. Written as DNA, the CDR3 is TGTGCCAGCAGCTTGGAACCAGGGCAAAATGCCTACGAGCAGTACTTC.

This clone was counted a few times. This chain links TRBV5-1 with TRBJ1-1, with D perhaps matching TRBD1 (6 bases). The CDR3 sequence is 15 residues long. From germline, CDR1 is SGHRS and CDR2 YFSETQ. The V gene lost 5 bases and the J gene lost 1 base, with 15 bases spanning the gap. The CDR3 bases are TGCGCCAGCAGACGGACGGACAGATCGAACACTGAAGCTTTCTTT. It is translated as CASRRTDRSNTEAFF.

The chain is built from TRBV27 and TRBJ1-5; D is perhaps TRBD1 (5 bases). The germline gives CDR1 MNHEY, CDR2 SMNVEV (reference sequence). Trimming left V 0 bases short and J 6 bases short, with 12 bases between. The CDR3 contains 15 residues. The CDR3 nucleotides read TGTGCCAGCAGTTTATCAGGTTCAGGGAGTCAGCCCCAGCATTTT. The encoded protein is CASSLSGSGSQPQHF.

The rearrangement uses TRBV5-1 and TRBJ1-5; no definite D call. Germline CDR1 reads SGHRS; CDR2 reads YFSETQ. The V end was cut by 1 base, the J end by 7 bases, with 9 bases between. This CDR3 is built from 13 residues. Written as DNA, the CDR3 is TGCGCCAGCAGCTTGTCTGGCCCGCAGCCCCAGCATTTT. Its translation is CASSLSGPQPQHF.

This clone has just a few counts. CDR3 DNA: TGTGCCAGCAAAATTGGGGTCTCTGGAAACACCATATATTTT. Amino acids: CASKIGVSGNTIYF. J is TRBJ1-3 and V is TRBV6-5, with unresolved D. CDR3 length equals 14 residues. Germline V gene sequence: CDR1 MNHEY, CDR2 SVGAGI. Trimming removed 7 bases at V and 0 bases at J, with 10 bases between.

The chain joins TRBV6-5 to TRBJ2-7, with 10 bases lining up with TRBD1. Looked up from germline, CDR1 is MNHEY and CDR2 is SVGAGI. This CDR3 has 13 residues. V lost 7 bases and J lost 6; bases outside the gene matches: 6. As DNA, the CDR3 is TGTGCCAGCACCCGGACAGGGGGGGCCGAGCAGTACTTC. Protein product: CASTRTGGAEQYF.

The table lists this clone with a few counts. This chain connects TRBV5-6 to TRBJ2-7; tentatively, D is TRBD1 (5 bases). The CDR3 is 14 amino acids. Trimming removed 6 bases at V and 3 bases at J, with 16 bases between. CDR1 and CDR2 (germline): SGHDT, YYEEEE. The CDR3 loop is CASTLWAGYYEQYF. The CDR3 DNA sequence: TGTGCCAGCACCCTATGGGCAGGGTACTACGAGCAGTACTTC.

This chain connects TRBV5-1 to TRBJ1-1; tentatively, D is TRBD1 (5 bases). V lost 2 bases, J lost 4 bases, and 12 bases lay in between. CDR1 is SGHRS and CDR2 is YFSETQ in the germline V gene. The CDR3 is 14 residues long. CDR3 sequence: CASSFRGSATEAFF. The CDR3 DNA is TGCGCCAGCAGCTTTAGGGGTTCTGCCACTGAAGCTTTCTTT.

This rearrangement joins TRBV27 to TRBJ2-7; TRBD2 might be the D (5 bases). Germline V gives CDR1 MNHEY, CDR2 SMNVEV (reference sequence). The CDR3 is 16 residues long. Trimming removed 5 bases at V and 3 bases at J, with 20 bases between. This chain's CDR3 is CASSPSLGSKVYEQYF. CDR3 nucleotides: TGTGCCAGCAGTCCCTCTTTGGGGAGTAAGGTCTACGAGCAGTACTTC.

The rearrangement uses TRBV5-1 and TRBJ1-4; 7 bases fit TRBD1. CDR1 is SGHRS, CDR2 YFSETQ, per germline. The CDR3 sequence is 15 residues long. Trimming took 1 base from V and 8 from J; bases not matched to a gene: 8. DNA of the CDR3: TGCGCCAGCAGCTTGAATAATCGGGACAGCGAAAAACTGTTTTTT. Translating gives CASSLNNRDSEKLFF.

The chain is built from TRBV13 and TRBJ2-1, with 13 bases that match TRBD2. CDR3 length: 16 amino acids. Germline CDR1 PRHDT, CDR2 FYEKMQ (reference sequence). V dropped 5 bases and J dropped 5; count of bases not matched to a gene: 6. CDR3 sequence: CASSPWGTSGDNEQFF. CDR3 sequence (DNA): TGTGCCAGCAGCCCCTGGGGGACTAGCGGGGACAATGAGCAGTTCTTC.

There are a few counts of this clone. This chain links TRBV7-2 with TRBJ1-5; no firm D call. The germline V gene encodes CDR1 SGHTA and CDR2 FQGNSA. The length of the CDR3 is 13 residues. V was shortened by 4 bases and J by 7 bases, with 11 bases between the two germline ends. The DNA of the CDR3 is TGTGCCAGCAGCTATTCAGGCCGGCAGCCCCAGCATTTT. Translated: CASSYSGRQPQHF.

In its sample, this clone was seen a few times. The V call is TRBV4-1, the J call TRBJ2-7; TRBD1 might be the D (5 bases). The CDR3 runs to 15 residues. V was trimmed by 1 base and J by 3 bases, leaving 13 bases between them. Germline loops: CDR1 MGHRA, CDR2 YSYEKL. CDR3 in amino acids: CASSQVQGRGYEQYF. The CDR3, as DNA: TGCGCCAGCAGCCAAGTCCAGGGAAGAGGCTACGAGCAGTACTTC.

Concerning this clone: A read error may account for a junction end that differs from germline. The V call is TRBV29-1, the J call TRBJ2-2; 11 nucleotides align to TRBD1. This CDR3 spans 15 amino acids. The germline CDR1 and CDR2 sequences are SQVTM and ANQGSEA. DNA of the CDR3: TGCAGCGTCGAGGGACAGGGGGTTAACACCGTGGAGCTGTTTTTT. It encodes CSVEGQGVNTVELFF.

V and J are TRBV15 and TRBJ1-4; a weak D match, TRBD1 (5 bases). Per the germline V gene, CDR1 is LNHNV and CDR2 is YYDKDF (reference sequence). The V end lost 2 bases, the J end lost 7 bases, and 23 bases lay between the germline ends. CDR3 length: 18 amino acids. As DNA, the CDR3 is TGTGCCACCAGCAGAATATCGACATCGCGGGGCCGGGGTGAAAAACTGTTTTTT. The encoded protein is CATSRISTSRGRGEKLFF.

This clone was detected only a few times. V gene TRBV6-5 combines with J gene TRBJ2-5; D possibly matches TRBD1 or TRBD2 (5 bases each). The V gene's germline CDR1 is MNHEY and CDR2 SVGAGI. V was pared by 9 bases and J by 11 bases, with 25 bases between. The CDR3 sequence is 14 residues long. CDR3 sequence: CASGEGQIPVGQYF. The DNA for the CDR3 is TGTGCCAGTGGCGAGGGGCAGATTCCGGTCGGGCAGTACTTC.

V is TRBV30 and J is TRBJ2-2; D gene ambiguous. This CDR3 is built from 12 residues. CDR1 and CDR2 from the germline V gene are GTSNPN and SVGIG (reference sequence). V was shortened by 0 bases and J by 7 bases, with 6 bases between the two germline ends. The CDR3 is CAWSVEGGELFF. CDR3 sequence (DNA): TGTGCCTGGAGTGTAGAAGGCGGGGAGCTGTTTTTT.

The V and J genes are TRBV4-3 and TRBJ1-6; D may be TRBD1 (5 bases). The CDR3 has 15 residues. V was clipped by 0 bases and J by 9 bases, with 12 bases between them. Per germline, CDR1 LGHNA and CDR2 YSLEER. In DNA, the CDR3 is TGCGCCAGCAGCCAAGATCCAGGGACTGGTTCACCCCTCCACTTT. Translating gives CASSQDPGTGSPLHF.

This rearrangement joins TRBV6-4 to TRBJ1-5; TRBD1 might be the D (6 bases). Trimming took 2 bases from V and 4 from J, leaving 12 bases between them. The CDR3 contains 15 residues. Germline V lookup: CDR1 MRHNA, CDR2 SNTAGT. This CDR3 is CASSDRAGANQPQHF. The CDR3 DNA sequence: TGTGCCAGCAGTGACAGGGCAGGGGCTAATCAGCCCCAGCATTTT.

The V call is TRBV29-1, the J call TRBJ1-1, with D possibly being TRBD1 (6 bases). The CDR3 runs to 12 residues. The V and J ends lost 8 bases and 1 base respectively, with 11 bases between them. CDR1 is SQVTM, CDR2 ANQGSEA, per germline. The CDR3 reads CSIWTANTEAFF. The CDR3 region has the DNA TGCAGCATATGGACAGCGAACACTGAAGCTTTCTTT. Variable domain in full (rest from reference TRBV29-1 and TRBJ1-1): SAVISQKPSRDICQRGTSLTIQCQVDSQVTMMFWYRQQPGQSLTLIATANQGSEATYESGFVIDKFPISRPNLTFSTLTVSNMSPEDSSIYLCSIWTANTEAFFGQGTRLTVV.